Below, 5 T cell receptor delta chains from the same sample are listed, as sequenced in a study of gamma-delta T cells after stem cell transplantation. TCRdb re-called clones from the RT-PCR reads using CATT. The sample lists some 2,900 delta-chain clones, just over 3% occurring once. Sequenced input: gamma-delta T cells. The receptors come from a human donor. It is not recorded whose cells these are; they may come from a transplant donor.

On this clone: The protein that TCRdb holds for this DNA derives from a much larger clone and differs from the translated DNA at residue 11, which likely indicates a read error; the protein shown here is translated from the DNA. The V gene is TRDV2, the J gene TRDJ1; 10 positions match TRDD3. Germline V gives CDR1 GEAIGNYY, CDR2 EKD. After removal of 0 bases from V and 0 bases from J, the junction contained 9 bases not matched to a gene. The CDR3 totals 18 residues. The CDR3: CACDTLLLGDAYTDKLIF. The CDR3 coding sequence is TGTGCCTGTGACACCCTCCTACTGGGGGATGCCTACACCGATAAACTCATCTTT.

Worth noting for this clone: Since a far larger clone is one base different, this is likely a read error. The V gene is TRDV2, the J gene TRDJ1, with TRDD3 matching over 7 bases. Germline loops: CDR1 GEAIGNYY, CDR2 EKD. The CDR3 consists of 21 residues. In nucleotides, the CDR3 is TGTGCCCGTGATAGCCTCGCCACCCAGGGGGATTCTATCCTTCGGGCCGATAAACTCATCTTT. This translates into CARDSLATQGDSILRADKLIF.

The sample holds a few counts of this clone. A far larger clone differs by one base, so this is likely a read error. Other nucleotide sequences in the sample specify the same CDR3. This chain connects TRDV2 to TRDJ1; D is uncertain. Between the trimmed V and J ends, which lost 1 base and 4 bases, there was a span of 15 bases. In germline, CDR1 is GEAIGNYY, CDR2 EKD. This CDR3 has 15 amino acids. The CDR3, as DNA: TGTGCCTGTGACACAGCTGGAGGGCCTCTCGATAAACTCATCTTT. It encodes CACDTAGGPLDKLIF.

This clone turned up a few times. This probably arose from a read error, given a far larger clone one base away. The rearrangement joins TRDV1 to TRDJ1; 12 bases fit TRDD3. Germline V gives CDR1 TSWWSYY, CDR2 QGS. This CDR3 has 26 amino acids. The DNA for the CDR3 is TGTGCTCTTGGGGAACTGAGTCTGGCCCCCGGGGACTGGGGGATACTCGAAGGATTACACACCGATAAACCCATCTTT. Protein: CALGELSLAPGDWGILEGLHTDKPIF.

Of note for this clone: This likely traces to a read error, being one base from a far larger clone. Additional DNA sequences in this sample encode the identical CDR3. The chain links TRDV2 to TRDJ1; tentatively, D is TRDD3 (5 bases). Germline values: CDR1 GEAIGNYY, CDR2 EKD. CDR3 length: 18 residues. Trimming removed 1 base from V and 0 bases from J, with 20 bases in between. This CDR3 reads CACDTVTGGEPYTDKLIF. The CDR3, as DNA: TGTGCCTGTGACACTGTAACCGGTGGGGAGCCGTACACCGATAAACTCATCTTT.